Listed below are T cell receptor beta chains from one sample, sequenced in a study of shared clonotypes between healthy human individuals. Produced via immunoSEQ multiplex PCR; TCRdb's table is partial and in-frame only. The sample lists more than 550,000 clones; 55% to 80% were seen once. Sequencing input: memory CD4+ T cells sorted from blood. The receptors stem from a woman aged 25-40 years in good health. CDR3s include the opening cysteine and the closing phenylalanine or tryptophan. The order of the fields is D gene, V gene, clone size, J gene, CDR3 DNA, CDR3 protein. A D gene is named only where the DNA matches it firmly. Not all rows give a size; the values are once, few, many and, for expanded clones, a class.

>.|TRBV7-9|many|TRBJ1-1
TGTGCCAGCAGCTCCAGCAGGATGAACACTGAAGCTTTCTTT
CASSSSRMNTEAFF
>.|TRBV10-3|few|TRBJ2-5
TGTGCCATCAGTGACCAGAAAGGTCAAGAGACCCAGTACTTC
CAISDQKGQETQYF
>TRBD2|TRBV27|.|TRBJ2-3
TGTGCCAGCTTGGGACTAGCGGAGGGGGATACGCAGTATTTT
CASLGLAEGDTQYF
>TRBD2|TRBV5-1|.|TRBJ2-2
TGCGCCAGCAATTTAGCGGGGACGAACACCGGGGAGCTGTTTTTT
CASNLAGTNTGELFF
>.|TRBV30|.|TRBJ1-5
TGTGCCTGGAGTGTAACAGGTAATCAGCCCCAGCATTTT
CAWSVTGNQPQHF
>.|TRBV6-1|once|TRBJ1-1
TGTGCCAGCACCCTGTTCACTGAAGCTTTCTTT
CASTLFTEAFF
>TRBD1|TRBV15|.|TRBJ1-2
TGTGCCACCAGACCGACAGGGGGCGTCTACACCTTC
CATRPTGGVYTF
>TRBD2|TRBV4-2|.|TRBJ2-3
TGTGCCAGCAGCTCAGGGACTAGCGGTCAGTGGGGAGATACGCAGTATTTT
CASSSGTSGQWGDTQYF
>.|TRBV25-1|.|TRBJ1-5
TGTGCCAGCAGTGAATATTCGGCAGTTGGGCAGCCCCAGCATTTT
CASSEYSAVGQPQHF
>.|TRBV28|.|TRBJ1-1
TGTGCCAGCAGTTTGTCTCTGGGGAACACTGAAGCTTTCTTT
CASSLSLGNTEAFF
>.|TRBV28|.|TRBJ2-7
TGTGCCAGCAGTTTATCCGGACAGCTCTCCTACGAGCAGTACTTC
CASSLSGQLSYEQYF
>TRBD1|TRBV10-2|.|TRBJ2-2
TGCGCCAGCACCCCACAGGGGGCCATCCCCGGGGAGCTGTTTTTT
CASTPQGAIPGELFF
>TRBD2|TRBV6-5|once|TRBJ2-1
TGTGCCAGCAGTTTAAGCGGGGCCTACAATGAGCAGTTCTTC
CASSLSGAYNEQFF
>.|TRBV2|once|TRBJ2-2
TGTGCCAGCAGGGACCGACCGAACACCGGGGAGCTGTTTTTT
CASRDRPNTGELFF
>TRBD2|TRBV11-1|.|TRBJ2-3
TGTGCCAGCAGTTTGGGACTAGGCCCAGATACGCAGTATTTT
CASSLGLGPDTQYF
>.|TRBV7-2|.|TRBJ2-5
TGTGCCAGCAGCCTGGGGGGCTCCCAGTACTTC
CASSLGGSQYF